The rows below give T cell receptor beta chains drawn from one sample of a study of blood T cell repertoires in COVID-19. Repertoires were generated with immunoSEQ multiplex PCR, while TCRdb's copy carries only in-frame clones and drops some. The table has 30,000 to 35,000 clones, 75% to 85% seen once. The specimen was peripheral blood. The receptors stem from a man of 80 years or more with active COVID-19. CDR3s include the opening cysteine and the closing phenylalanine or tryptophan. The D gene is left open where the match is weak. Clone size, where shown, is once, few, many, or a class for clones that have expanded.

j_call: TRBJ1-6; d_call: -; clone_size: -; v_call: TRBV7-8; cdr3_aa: CASSLARVRYNSPLHF; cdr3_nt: TGTGCCAGCAGCTTAGCGCGTGTTCGGTATAATTCACCCCTCCACTTT
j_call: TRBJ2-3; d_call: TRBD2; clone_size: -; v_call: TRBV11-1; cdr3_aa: CASSRTSGGFDTQYF; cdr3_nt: TGTGCCAGCAGCCGTACTAGCGGGGGCTTCGATACGCAGTATTTT
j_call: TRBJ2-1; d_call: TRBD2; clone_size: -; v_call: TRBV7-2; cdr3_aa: CASSLWASGGYNEQFF; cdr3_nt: TGTGCCAGCAGCTTATGGGCTAGCGGGGGGTACAATGAGCAGTTCTTC
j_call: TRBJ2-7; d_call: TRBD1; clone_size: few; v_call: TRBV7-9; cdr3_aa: CASSLPTGGYEQYF; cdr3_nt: TGTGCCAGCAGCTTACCGACAGGGGGCTACGAGCAGTACTTC
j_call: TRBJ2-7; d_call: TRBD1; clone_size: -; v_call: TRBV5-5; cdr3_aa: CASSLVPGQGYEQYF; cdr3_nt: TGTGCCAGCAGCTTGGTCCCGGGACAGGGGTACGAGCAGTACTTC
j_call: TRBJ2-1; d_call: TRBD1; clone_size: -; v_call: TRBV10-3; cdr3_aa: CAISVRQGYNEQFF; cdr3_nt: TGTGCCATCAGTGTGCGACAGGGCTACAATGAGCAGTTCTTC
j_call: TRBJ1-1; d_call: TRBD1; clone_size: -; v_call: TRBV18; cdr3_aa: CASSPPQGAGTEAFF; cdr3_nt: TGTGCCAGCTCACCTCCTCAGGGGGCAGGCACTGAAGCTTTCTTT
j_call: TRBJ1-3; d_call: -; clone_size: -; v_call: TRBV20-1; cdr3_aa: CSASGGTESSGNTIYF; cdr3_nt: TGCAGTGCTAGTGGCGGTACGGAAAGCTCTGGAAACACCATATATTTT
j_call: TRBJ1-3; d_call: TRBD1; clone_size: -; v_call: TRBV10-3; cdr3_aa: CAISDSGGGNTIYF; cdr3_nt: TGTGCCATCAGTGATTCAGGGGGAGGAAACACCATATATTTT
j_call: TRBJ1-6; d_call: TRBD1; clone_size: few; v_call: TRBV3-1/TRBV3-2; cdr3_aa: CASSQERYRGYSPLHF; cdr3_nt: TGTGCCAGCAGCCAAGAGCGATACAGGGGGTATTCACCCCTCCACTTT
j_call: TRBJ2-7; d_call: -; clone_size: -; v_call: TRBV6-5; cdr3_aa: CASSTGSGTYEQYF; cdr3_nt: TGTGCCAGCAGCACGGGGAGTGGGACCTACGAGCAGTACTTC
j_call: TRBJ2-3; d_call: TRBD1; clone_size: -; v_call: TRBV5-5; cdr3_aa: CASSLRTGDTDTQYF; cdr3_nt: TGTGCCAGCAGCTTGAGGACAGGGGACACAGATACGCAGTATTTT
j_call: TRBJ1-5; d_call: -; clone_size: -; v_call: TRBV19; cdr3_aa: CASKKNRDFNQPQHF; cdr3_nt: TGTGCCAGTAAAAAAAACAGGGATTTCAATCAGCCCCAGCATTTT
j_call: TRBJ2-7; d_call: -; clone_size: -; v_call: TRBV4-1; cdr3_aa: CASSQGREVSYEQYF; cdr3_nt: TGCGCCAGCAGCCAAGGAAGGGAGGTCTCCTACGAGCAGTACTTC
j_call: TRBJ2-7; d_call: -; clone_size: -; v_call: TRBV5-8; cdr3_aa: CASSLTGRSSYEQYF; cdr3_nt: TGTGCCAGCAGCTTGACAGGTAGAAGCTCCTACGAGCAGTACTTC
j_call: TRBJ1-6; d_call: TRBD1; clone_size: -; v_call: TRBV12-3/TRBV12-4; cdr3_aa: CASRTGGDSPLHF; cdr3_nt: TGTGCCAGCAGGACAGGGGGGGATTCACCCCTCCACTTT
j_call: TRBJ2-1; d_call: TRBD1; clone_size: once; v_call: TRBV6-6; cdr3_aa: CASSYLPGGSYNEQFF; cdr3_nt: TGTGCCAGCAGTTACTTACCAGGGGGCTCATACAATGAGCAGTTCTTC
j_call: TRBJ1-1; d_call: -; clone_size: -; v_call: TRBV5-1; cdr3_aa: CASSLDTQNTEAFF; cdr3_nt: TGCGCCAGCAGCTTGGACACCCAGAACACTGAAGCTTTCTTT
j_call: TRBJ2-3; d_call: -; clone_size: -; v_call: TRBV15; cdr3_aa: CATRRDTHVADTQYF; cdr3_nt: TGTGCCACTCGTCGGGACACCCACGTCGCAGATACGCAGTATTTT
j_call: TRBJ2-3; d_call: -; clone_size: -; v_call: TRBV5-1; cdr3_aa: CASSLAQTLTDTQYF; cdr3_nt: TGCGCCAGCAGCTTGGCACAGACGCTCACAGATACGCAGTATTTT
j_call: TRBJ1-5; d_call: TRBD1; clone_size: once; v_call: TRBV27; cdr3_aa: CASSPSIGVAGTVLNQPQHF; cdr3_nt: TGTGCCAGCAGTCCGTCGATAGGGGTAGCGGGGACAGTCCTCAATCAGCCCCAGCATTTT
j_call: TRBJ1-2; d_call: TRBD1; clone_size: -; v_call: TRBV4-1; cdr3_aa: CASSQDQYQGDNGYTF; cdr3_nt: TGCGCCAGCAGCCAAGATCAGTACCAGGGGGATAATGGCTACACCTTC
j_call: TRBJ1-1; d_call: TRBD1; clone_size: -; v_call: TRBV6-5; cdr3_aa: CASSWDRIGTEAFF; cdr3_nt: TGTGCCAGCAGTTGGGACAGAATAGGAACTGAAGCTTTCTTT
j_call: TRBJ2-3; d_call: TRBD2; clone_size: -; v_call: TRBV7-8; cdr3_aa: CASSSGGSDTQYF; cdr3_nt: TGTGCCAGCAGCTCCGGGGGGAGTGATACGCAGTATTTT
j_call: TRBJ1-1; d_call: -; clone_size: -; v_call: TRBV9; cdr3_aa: CASSPFADTEAFF; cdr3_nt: TGTGCCAGCAGCCCATTCGCGGACACTGAAGCTTTCTTT
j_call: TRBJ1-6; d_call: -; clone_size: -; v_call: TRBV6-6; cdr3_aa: CASSYSSSSYNSPLHF; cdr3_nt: TGTGCCAGCAGTTATAGTAGCAGCTCCTATAATTCACCCCTCCACTTT
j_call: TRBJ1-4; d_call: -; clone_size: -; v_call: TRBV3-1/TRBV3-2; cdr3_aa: CASSPQINEKLFF; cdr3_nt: TGTGCCAGCAGCCCACAGATTAATGAAAAACTGTTTTTT
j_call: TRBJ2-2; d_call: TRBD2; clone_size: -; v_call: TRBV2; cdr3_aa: CASSEILAGTNTGELFF; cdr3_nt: TGTGCCAGCAGTGAAATACTAGCGGGGACGAACACCGGGGAGCTGTTTTTT
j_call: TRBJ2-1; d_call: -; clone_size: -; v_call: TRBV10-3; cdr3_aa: CAIGGAINNEQFF; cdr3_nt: TGTGCCATCGGGGGGGCGATAAACAATGAGCAGTTCTTC
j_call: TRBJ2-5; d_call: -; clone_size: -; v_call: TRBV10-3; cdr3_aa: CAISEHRDQETQYF; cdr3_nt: TGTGCCATCAGTGAGCACAGGGACCAAGAGACCCAGTACTTC
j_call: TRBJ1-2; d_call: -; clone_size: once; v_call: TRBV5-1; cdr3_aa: CASRGSGDGYTF; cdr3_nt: TGCGCCAGCAGGGGTAGCGGGGATGGCTACACCTTC
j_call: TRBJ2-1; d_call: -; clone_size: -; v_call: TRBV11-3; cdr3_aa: CASSSESSYYSAGLKQFF; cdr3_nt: TGTGCCAGCAGCTCAGAATCTTCATACTATTCAGCGGGTTTGAAGCAGTTCTTC
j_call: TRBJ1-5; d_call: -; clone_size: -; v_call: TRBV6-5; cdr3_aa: CASRPQGSSNQPQHF; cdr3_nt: TGTGCCAGCAGACCCCAGGGTAGTAGCAATCAGCCCCAGCATTTT
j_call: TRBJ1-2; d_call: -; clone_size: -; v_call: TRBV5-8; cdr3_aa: CASSLVRREAGYTF; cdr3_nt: TGTGCCAGCAGCTTGGTACGCAGGGAAGCTGGCTACACCTTC
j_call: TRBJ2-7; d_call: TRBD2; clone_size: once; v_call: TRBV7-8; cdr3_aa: CASSWGVAGLFYEQYF; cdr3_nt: TGTGCCAGCAGCTGGGGCGTAGCGGGACTCTTTTACGAGCAGTACTTC
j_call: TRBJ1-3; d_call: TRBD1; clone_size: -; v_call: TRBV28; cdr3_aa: CASSSRQGLYSGNTIYF; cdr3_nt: TGTGCCAGCAGCAGCCGACAGGGGCTCTACTCTGGAAACACCATATATTTT
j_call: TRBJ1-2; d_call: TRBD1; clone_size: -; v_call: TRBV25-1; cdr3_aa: CASSELDRGGIYTF; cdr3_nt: TGTGCCAGCAGTGAACTAGACAGGGGGGGGATCTACACCTTC
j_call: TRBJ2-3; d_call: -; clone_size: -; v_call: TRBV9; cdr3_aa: CASSASRDTQYF; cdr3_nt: TGTGCCAGCAGCGCCTCTAGGGATACGCAGTATTTT
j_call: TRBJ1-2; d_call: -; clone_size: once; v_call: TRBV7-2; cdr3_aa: CASSSRTASMAYTF; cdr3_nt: TGTGCCAGCAGCTCCCGGACAGCATCTATGGCCTACACCTTC
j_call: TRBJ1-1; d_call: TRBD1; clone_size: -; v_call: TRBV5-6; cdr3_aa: CASSLVRGRTEAFF; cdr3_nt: TGTGCCAGCAGCTTGGTGAGGGGGCGGACTGAAGCTTTCTTT
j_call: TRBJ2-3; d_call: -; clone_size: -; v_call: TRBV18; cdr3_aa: CASSPSGGKTDTQYF; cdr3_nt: TGTGCCAGCTCACCGTCGGGGGGCAAGACAGATACGCAGTATTTT
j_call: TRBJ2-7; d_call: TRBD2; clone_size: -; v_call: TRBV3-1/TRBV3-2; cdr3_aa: CASSQGTSGGEYEQYF; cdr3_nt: TGTGCCAGCAGCCAAGGGACTAGCGGGGGGGAGTACGAGCAGTACTTC
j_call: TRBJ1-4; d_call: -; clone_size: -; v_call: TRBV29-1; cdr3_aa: CSVESGGEKLFF; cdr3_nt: TGCAGCGTTGAATCGGGGGGTGAAAAACTGTTTTTT
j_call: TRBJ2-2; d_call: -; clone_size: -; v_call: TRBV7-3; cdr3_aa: CASSLGQGSFTGELFF; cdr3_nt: TGTGCCAGCAGCCTTGGCCAGGGGTCGTTCACCGGGGAGCTGTTTTTT